Presented here are 8 T cell receptor beta chains from one specimen sequenced in a study of T cell repertoires in cytomegalovirus infection (dated by TCRdb to the late 2010s). Their antigen targets remain unknown. The treatment or condition label, read with the paper, signifies: in vitro stimulation with specific CMV peptide epitopes to enrich CMV-specific T cells. The sequencer was an Illumina HiSeq 1500. Through fastp at Q25 and MiXCR, TCRdb rebuilt clones from the public reads, retaining in-frame beta chains. Each record represents a unique CDR3 protein, reported with the most common genes and DNA among its rows. Here the sample has some 900,000 distinct CDR3 sequences; approximately 32% occur a single time. The leading ten clones occupy roughly 12% of the sample. The source material was cultured CD8+ T cells from PBMCs, sampled from culture after CMV antigen stimulation. The receptor set was obtained from a human donor in good health (CMV status not recorded). Some clones in this sample may be carry-over from other donors' samples.

This clonotype was seen a few times. This chain links TRBV27 with TRBJ1-6; tentatively, D is TRBD1 (5 bases). CDR1 and CDR2 (germline): MNHEY, SMNVEV (reference sequence). The CDR3 is made up of 15 amino acids. V was shortened by 1 base and J by 7 bases, with 11 bases between the two germline ends. CDR3: CASSLYGAANSPLHF. For the CDR3, the DNA is TGTGCCAGCAGTTTATATGGGGCGGCGAATTCACCCCTCCACTTT.

V gene TRBV29-1 combines with J gene TRBJ1-1; perhaps TRBD1 as D (6 bases). The V gene lost 7 bases and the J gene lost 6 bases, with 15 bases spanning the gap. Germline-derived CDR1 and CDR2 are SQVTM and ANQGSEA. The CDR3 is 12 amino acids. CDR3 nucleotides: TGCAGCGGTAGGGGGGTATCGTCTGAAGCTTTCTTT. This gives the protein CSGRGVSSEAFF.

The chain has TRBV27 and TRBJ2-5; 14 nucleotides match TRBD2. Trimming took 7 bases from V and 5 from J; bases not matched to a gene: 6. This CDR3 comprises 15 residues. Germline V CDR1 and CDR2: MNHEY, SMNVEV (reference sequence). The CDR3 is CASTQTSGGGETQYF. CDR3 bases: TGTGCCAGCACCCAGACTAGCGGGGGGGGCGAGACCCAGTACTTC.

J is TRBJ2-1 and V is TRBV29-1, with 8 bases fitting TRBD2. The length of the CDR3 is 17 residues. Losses at the gene ends were 0 bases for V and 4 bases for J; bases not matched to a gene: 11. CDR1 is SQVTM and CDR2 is ANQGSEA in the germline V gene. As DNA, the CDR3 is TGCAGCGTTGAAGATCTTACCCCACGGGGGGGGTACAATGAGCAGTTCTTC. Translating it yields CSVEDLTPRGGYNEQFF.

This chain connects TRBV5-1 to TRBJ1-1; D call uncertain. This CDR3 comprises 17 residues. V lost 5 bases and J 0 bases, leaving 20 bases between the germline ends. Germline lookup yields CDR1 SGHRS and CDR2 YFSETQ. The CDR3 is CASRLKAIGQVNTEAFF. CDR3 sequence (DNA): TGCGCCAGCAGGTTAAAGGCCATCGGTCAGGTGAACACTGAAGCTTTCTTT.

This clonotype was picked up many times. This chain links TRBV7-2 with TRBJ1-4; no clear D gene. Germline assignment: CDR1 SGHTA and CDR2 FQGNSA. Trimming pared 1 base from V and 8 bases from J, leaving 14 bases between. There are 15 residues in the CDR3. The DNA of the CDR3 is TGTGCCAGCAGCTTAGTCTCAGGCCCTGGCGAAAAACTGTTTTTT. The encoded protein is CASSLVSGPGEKLFF.

The genes are TRBV12-3 or TRBV12-4 and TRBJ2-3; 11 bases match TRBD1. V lost 7 bases to trimming and J lost 4 bases; unmatched junction nucleotides: 10. The length of the CDR3 is 16 residues. The CDR3 sequence is CASTSGGQGDPDTQYF. The CDR3 coding sequence is TGTGCCAGCACCTCGGGGGGACAGGGGGACCCAGATACGCAGTATTTT.

This clonotype was found once. V is TRBV20-1 and J is TRBJ2-2; 9 bases are shared with TRBD2. Trimming at V came to 2 bases and at J to 5 bases, leaving 12 bases not matched to a gene. The CDR3 extends over 17 amino acids. Germline CDR1 and CDR2: DFQATT and SNEGSKA (reference sequence). The CDR3 loop reads CSARKGSGGHQTGELFF. The DNA of the CDR3 is TGCAGTGCTAGAAAGGGTAGCGGGGGCCATCAAACCGGGGAGCTGTTTTTT.